One and the same sample provided the 22 T cell receptor beta chains below, sequenced in a study of T cell changes during pregnancy in multiple sclerosis. Data came from immunoSEQ multiplex PCR; TCRdb stores just in-frame clones and leaves some out. This table holds some 97,000 clones, 90% to 95% found once. Material: peripheral blood, obtained before pregnancy. These receptors all come from a female donor with multiple sclerosis, enrolled in a pregnancy study.

This chain connects TRBV9 to TRBJ1-2; TRBD1 might be the D (6 bases). The CDR3 is 15 amino acids. V lost 4 bases, J lost 8 bases, and 21 bases lay in between. Germline V gene data show CDR1 as SGDLS and CDR2 as YYNGEE. Here the CDR3 DNA reads TGTGCCAGCAGCACCCCCCAAGGTAGGGGGTGGGGCTACACCTTC. Protein product: CASSTPQGRGWGYTF.

CDR3 DNA: TGTGCCAGTAGTCCCGGGACAGAGTACGAGCAGTACTTC. This translates into CASSPGTEYEQYF. This rearrangement joins TRBV19 to TRBJ2-7; 7 bases line up with TRBD1. The length of the CDR3 is 13 residues. Germline lookup yields CDR1 LNHDA and CDR2 SQIVND (reference sequence). J gave up 4 bases and V 5 bases, and 5 bases lay outside the gene matches.

V usage is TRBV13 and J usage is TRBJ2-2; D gene uncertain. V was clipped by 1 base and J by 4 bases, with 13 bases between them. Germline V gene sequence: CDR1 PRHDT, CDR2 FYEKMQ (reference sequence). The CDR3 contains 16 residues. Here the CDR3 DNA reads TGTGCCAGCAGCTTAGTGTCGGGTTGGAGCACCGGGGAGCTGTTTTTT. It encodes CASSLVSGWSTGELFF.

This sequence joins TRBV7-9 and TRBJ2-1; the D gene is possibly TRBD2 (6 bases). Trimming cost V 6 bases and J 7 bases, with 13 bases left between them. CDR1 and CDR2 from the germline V gene are SEHNR and FQNEAQ (reference sequence). The CDR3 is 13 residues long. The CDR3 nucleotides read TGTGCCAGCAGGGCCGGACTACGGAATGAGCAGTTCTTC. Protein sequence: CASRAGLRNEQFF.

This clone was counted once. V and J are TRBV5-6 and TRBJ1-5; D possibly corresponds to TRBD1 (5 bases). CDR1 SGHDT and CDR2 YYEEEE come from the germline V gene. Trimming removed 3 bases at V and 0 bases at J, with 13 bases between. This CDR3 is 16 amino acids long. The CDR3 protein is CASSSGHVYSNQPQHF. The CDR3 DNA reads TGTGCCAGCAGCTCAGGACATGTCTATAGCAATCAGCCCCAGCATTTT. Complete variable domain (other parts from reference TRBV5-6 and TRBJ1-5): DAGVTQSPTHLIKTRGQQVTLRCSPKSGHDTVSWYQQALGQGPQFIFQYYEEEERQRGNFPDRFSGHQFPNYSSELNVNALLLGDSALYLCASSSGHVYSNQPQHFGDGTRLSIL.

The rearrangement joins TRBV19 to TRBJ2-7, with unresolved D. The CDR3 loop spans 13 amino acids. The V end lost 5 bases, the J end lost 2 bases, and 10 bases lay between the germline ends. The germline V gene encodes CDR1 LNHDA and CDR2 SQIVND (reference sequence). DNA for the CDR3: TGTGCCAGTAGTTCCTCCTCCCCCTACGAGCAGTACTTC. Amino acids: CASSSSSPYEQYF.

The DNA for the CDR3 is TGTGCCTGGAGTCTGGGTTGGACTAGCGGGAGTTCGTATGAGCAGTTCTTC. It specifies CAWSLGWTSGSSYEQFF. The V gene is TRBV30, the J gene TRBJ2-1; TRBD2 matches at 13 bases. The CDR3 is 17 residues long. V was clipped by 2 bases and J by 8 bases; unmatched bases: 12. CDR1 is GTSNPN, CDR2 SVGIG, per germline (reference sequence).

The chain joins TRBV5-1 to TRBJ2-2; 8 bases fit TRBD2. CDR1 SGHRS and CDR2 YFSETQ come from the germline V gene. With V trimmed by 0 bases and J by 2 bases, 3 bases remained unmatched. The CDR3 consists of 16 residues. For the CDR3, the DNA is TGCGCCAGCAGCTTGGTTCTAGCGGGTAACACCGGGGAGCTGTTTTTT. Translation gives CASSLVLAGNTGELFF.

This clone was detected once. The chain combines TRBV7-9 with TRBJ2-2; TRBD2 agrees at 7 bases. V lost 7 bases to trimming and J lost 6 bases; unmatched junction nucleotides: 8. Germline V lookup: CDR1 SEHNR, CDR2 FQNEAQ (reference sequence). The CDR3 loop spans 14 amino acids. The CDR3 nucleotides are TGTGCCAGCATCCCCGGGAGGTTGTCCGGGGAGCTGTTTTTT. Translation: CASIPGRLSGELFF.

The chain combines TRBV6-1 with TRBJ2-5; possibly TRBD2 for D (6 bases). V was clipped by 3 bases and J by 2 bases, with 16 bases between them. Germline CDR1 MNHNS, CDR2 SASEGT. The CDR3 has 16 amino acids. The CDR3 sequence: CASSEGLSGYQETQYF. As DNA, the CDR3 is TGTGCCAGCAGTGAGGGGTTAAGCGGGTATCAAGAGACCCAGTACTTC.

The rearrangement uses TRBV7-2 and TRBJ2-7; D perhaps matches TRBD2 (6 bases). Trimming cost V 1 base and J 4 bases, with 17 bases left between them. The length of the CDR3 is 16 residues. Per the germline V gene, CDR1 is SGHTA and CDR2 is FQGNSA. CDR3 sequence reads: CASSLVRYGGLYEQYF. CDR3 in DNA: TGTGCCAGCAGCTTAGTGCGGTACGGGGGACTTTACGAGCAGTACTTC.

The CDR3 region is CASRGTSGWESYEQYF. DNA of the CDR3: TGTGCCAGCAGGGGGACTAGCGGGTGGGAGTCCTACGAGCAGTACTTC. V gene TRBV6-6 combines with J gene TRBJ2-7, with 12 bases aligning to TRBD2. With 6 bases clipped from V and 1 base from J, the junction kept 7 bases outside the gene matches. Germline loops: CDR1 MNHNY, CDR2 SVGAGI (reference sequence). CDR3 length: 16 amino acids.

The rearrangement uses TRBV27 and TRBJ2-7; D gene ambiguous. The CDR3 length is 14 residues. Trimming removed 2 bases from V and 1 base from J, with 9 bases in between. In germline, CDR1 is MNHEY, CDR2 SMNVEV (reference sequence). The CDR3 sequence: CASSLMGRSYEQYF. The DNA of the CDR3 is TGTGCCAGCAGTTTAATGGGCAGGTCCTACGAGCAGTACTTC.

The chain recombines TRBV28 with TRBJ1-4; the D is unclear. This CDR3 spans 17 amino acids. Germline-derived CDR1 and CDR2 are MDHEN and SYDVKM. V was pared by 3 bases and J by 3 bases, with 17 bases between. Here the CDR3 DNA reads TGTGCCAGCAGTTTCAGCTTTGGTGGGCGTTCTAATGAAAAACTGTTTTTT. This gives the protein CASSFSFGGRSNEKLFF. Looking up the rest from reference TRBV28 and TRBJ1-4 gives the full variable domain: DVKVTQSSRYLVKRTGEKVFLECVQDMDHENMFWYRQDPGLGLRLIYFSYDVKMKEKGDIPEGYSVSREKKERFSLILESASTNQTSMYLCASSFSFGGRSNEKLFFGSGTQLSVL.

The J gene is TRBJ1-3, the V gene TRBV6-1; D is undetermined. Trimming took off 7 bases at V and 0 bases at J, with 10 bases between the two ends. CDR3 length: 14 amino acids. From germline, CDR1 is MNHNS and CDR2 SASEGT. For the CDR3, the DNA is TGTGCCAGCATACGGGAAGGCTCTGGAAACACCATATATTTT. This gives the protein CASIREGSGNTIYF.

This clone was detected only a few times. This chain uses TRBV27 with TRBJ2-2, with 7 nucleotides matching TRBD2. The CDR3 contains 15 residues. Per the germline V gene, CDR1 is MNHEY and CDR2 is SMNVEV (reference sequence). V lost 5 bases, J lost 3 bases, and 6 bases stayed unmatched. The CDR3 here is CASSDGLGYTGELFF. The CDR3 DNA follows: TGTGCCAGCAGTGATGGACTAGGGTACACCGGGGAGCTGTTTTTT.

The V call is TRBV28, the J call TRBJ2-2; possibly TRBD2 for D (5 bases). The V gene's germline CDR1 is MDHEN and CDR2 SYDVKM. The CDR3 is 15 amino acids. V gave up 8 bases and J gave up 0 bases, with 13 bases separating them. The CDR3 region is CASRTEVANTGELFF. The CDR3 DNA sequence: TGTGCCAGCCGGACGGAGGTCGCGAACACCGGGGAGCTGTTTTTT.

The chain couples TRBV7-6 to TRBJ2-5; 9 bases line up with TRBD2. With V trimmed by 4 bases and J by 4 bases, 10 bases remained unmatched. This CDR3 is built from 16 residues. Per germline, CDR1 SGHVS and CDR2 FNYEAQ. CDR3 region: CASSSPGLAFRETQYF. The CDR3, as DNA: TGTGCCAGCAGCTCTCCGGGACTAGCTTTTCGAGAGACCCAGTACTTC.

The sample holds one count of this clone. V usage is TRBV7-3 and J usage is TRBJ1-2; D may be TRBD1 (5 bases). The CDR3 contains 15 residues. Trimming shortened V by 1 base and J by 1 base, and 10 bases separated the two germline ends. The germline V gene encodes CDR1 SGHTA and CDR2 FQGTGA. In nucleotides, the CDR3 is TGTGCCAGCAGCTTAAAGGGAGGGGTTAACTATGGCTACACCTTC. Protein sequence: CASSLKGGVNYGYTF.

The chain is built from TRBV5-1 and TRBJ2-2, with 9 nucleotides matching TRBD2. Per germline, CDR1 SGHRS and CDR2 YFSETQ. With V trimmed by 3 bases and J by 4 bases, 4 bases remained unmatched. The CDR3 totals 15 residues. The CDR3 DNA is TGCGCCAGCAGCTCTAGCGGGAAGACCACCGGGGAGCTGTTTTTT. This sequence encodes CASSSSGKTTGELFF.

V gene TRBV10-1 combines with J gene TRBJ2-5; 10 bases are a match to TRBD2. V shed 2 bases, J shed 5 bases, and the junction held 8 bases outside the gene matches. Germline V gene lookup returns CDR1 WNHNN and CDR2 SYGVQD (reference sequence). This CDR3 has 16 residues. CDR3 sequence reads: CASSEKAGGPGETQYF. Written as DNA, the CDR3 is TGCGCCAGCAGTGAGAAAGCGGGAGGGCCGGGGGAGACCCAGTACTTC.

This clone was observed once. The chain is built from TRBV4-3 and TRBJ2-2; 8 bases match TRBD1. The CDR3 length is 16 residues. Trimming at V came to 1 base and at J to 4 bases, leaving 5 bases not matched to a gene. Germline values: CDR1 LGHNA, CDR2 YSLEER. In DNA, the CDR3 is TGCGCCAGCAGCCAAGCCTCCGGACAGGGCACCGGGGAGCTGTTTTTT. This translates into CASSQASGQGTGELFF.